Below are 31 T cell receptor beta chains sequenced from a single sample in a study of cytomegalovirus exposure and HLA in healthy donors. The PCR contained 60 Vbeta and 13 Jbeta primers. The method was immunoSEQ multiplex PCR; TCRdb's version includes in-frame clones alone and lacks a portion of them. This table holds 200,000 or so clones, approximately 80% found once. The sample taken for sequencing was PBMCs. The receptors were sampled from a man aged 35 to 55 in good health and CMV-seronegative.

This clone was detected a few times. DNA for the CDR3: TGTGCCAGCAGCCGAATCCCCCTAGAGCAGTTCTTC. Translation: CASSRIPLEQFF. The chain uses TRBV7-2 and TRBJ2-1; D gene unclear. V shed 5 bases and J shed 10 bases, with 12 bases lying between them. This CDR3 has 12 amino acids. Germline CDR1 SGHTA, CDR2 FQGNSA.

The chain uses TRBV27 and TRBJ2-2; tentative D call: TRBD1 (5 bases). Trimming took off 3 bases at V and 6 bases at J, with 8 bases between the two ends. The CDR3 has 13 residues. Germline V gene lookup returns CDR1 MNHEY and CDR2 SMNVEV (reference sequence). CDR3: CASSFWGPGELFF. The CDR3 region has the DNA TGTGCCAGCAGTTTTTGGGGCCCCGGGGAGCTGTTTTTT.

The chain joins TRBV5-1 to TRBJ2-7, with D maybe TRBD2 (5 bases). Germline loops: CDR1 SGHRS, CDR2 YFSETQ. The CDR3 has 15 residues. Trimming stripped 0 bases from V and 3 bases from J, with 13 bases between. CDR3 in amino acids: CASSLGGSRDYEQYF. The CDR3 DNA follows: TGCGCCAGCAGCTTGGGAGGTTCCCGGGACTACGAGCAGTACTTC.

The V and J genes are TRBV7-9 and TRBJ2-4; 12 positions match TRBD2. Germline V gene sequence: CDR1 SEHNR, CDR2 FQNEAQ (reference sequence). The CDR3 loop spans 16 amino acids. The J segment lost 3 bases and the V segment lost 5 bases, leaving 5 bases of the junction unmatched. CDR3 sequence: CASSPRTSGNKNIQYF. CDR3 nucleotide sequence: TGTGCCAGCAGCCCCAGGACTAGCGGGAACAAAAACATTCAGTACTTC.

This sequence joins TRBV28 and TRBJ1-5; possibly TRBD1 for D (6 bases). Germline CDR1 is MDHEN and CDR2 is SYDVKM. V dropped 5 bases and J dropped 4 bases, with 12 bases sitting between them. The CDR3 is 14 amino acids. The chain's CDR3 is CASSPDSLNQPQHF. The CDR3 DNA sequence: TGTGCCAGCAGTCCGGACAGCCTTAATCAGCCCCAGCATTTT.

This rearrangement joins TRBV4-1 to TRBJ1-5, with a possible D match to TRBD1 (6 bases). V lost 0 bases, J lost 7 bases, and 19 bases lay in between. CDR1 is MGHRA and CDR2 is YSYEKL in the germline V gene. The CDR3 runs 17 residues. Written as DNA, the CDR3 is TGCGCCAGCAGCCAAGATTTGGAAAGGGGGTCGAGGCAGCCCCAGCATTTT. The encoded protein is CASSQDLERGSRQPQHF.

The chain has TRBV27 and TRBJ1-1; 9 bases line up with TRBD1. The germline CDR1 and CDR2 sequences are MNHEY and SMNVEV (reference sequence). The CDR3 has 16 residues. V was clipped by 6 bases and J by 0 bases; unmatched bases: 8. Here the CDR3 DNA reads TGTGCCAGCAGACGCCGACAGGGGGGGTTGAACACTGAAGCTTTCTTT. Its protein product is CASRRRQGGLNTEAFF.

This rearrangement joins TRBV5-1 to TRBJ1-2; D unresolved. The CDR3 spans 15 residues. Germline V lookup: CDR1 SGHRS, CDR2 YFSETQ. V lost 4 bases and J lost 0, with 13 bases in between. The CDR3 DNA sequence: TGCGCCAGCAGCCCGCCGGCCGGGACTAACTATGGCTACACCTTC. Protein sequence: CASSPPAGTNYGYTF.

This clone was seen more than once but under ten times. The chain employs TRBV19 and TRBJ2-1; TRBD2 agrees at 7 bases. Germline assignment: CDR1 LNHDA and CDR2 SQIVND (reference sequence). This CDR3 comprises 14 residues. The V segment lost 4 bases and the J segment 4 bases; nucleotides outside the gene matches: 4. Written as DNA, the CDR3 is TGTGCCAGTAGTACGGGGGGAGGGTACAATGAGCAGTTCTTC. The encoded protein is CASSTGGGYNEQFF. The full variable domain, its missing parts supplied by reference TRBV19 and TRBJ2-1, is DGGITQSPKYLFRKEGQNVTLSCEQNLNHDAMYWYRQDPGQGLRLIYYSQIVNDFQKGDIAEGYSVSREKKESFPLTVTSAQKNPTAFYLCASSTGGGYNEQFFGPGTRLTVL.

The V gene is TRBV2, the J gene TRBJ1-5; no firm D call. V was cut by 7 bases and J by 7 bases, with 11 bases left in between. CDR1 is SNHLY and CDR2 is FYNNEI in the germline V gene. The CDR3 loop spans 12 amino acids. The CDR3 loop reads CASKTGSQPQHF. The CDR3, as DNA: TGTGCCAGCAAGACGGGAAGCCAGCCCCAGCATTTT.

The chain employs TRBV27 and TRBJ1-2; 8 positions agree with TRBD1. This CDR3 region has 15 residues. V shed 5 bases, J shed 2 bases, and the junction held 7 bases outside the gene matches. CDR1 MNHEY and CDR2 SMNVEV come from the germline V gene (reference sequence). In nucleotides, the CDR3 is TGTGCCAGCAGTCCCAGGGGGCGAGGGAACTATGGCTACACCTTC. This codes for CASSPRGRGNYGYTF.

Of note for this clone: At one end the junction does not follow the germline gene, possibly because of a read error. J is TRBJ2-7 and V is TRBV7-9, with 8 bases aligning to TRBD2. The CDR3 runs to 16 residues. CDR1 is SEHNR, CDR2 FQNEAQ, per germline (reference sequence). In DNA, the CDR3 is TGTTCCAGCAGCTTGGCCACTAGCGGCTCTCTCTACGAGCAGTACTTC. It specifies CSSSLATSGSLYEQYF.

The V and J genes are TRBV27 and TRBJ2-4, with 7 bases identical to TRBD1. The V segment lost 6 bases and the J segment 5 bases; nucleotides outside the gene matches: 10. CDR3 size: 15 residues. Germline CDR1 and CDR2: MNHEY and SMNVEV (reference sequence). The CDR3 protein is CASRKTPGQQNIQYF. Written as DNA, the CDR3 is TGTGCCAGCAGGAAGACTCCGGGACAGCAAAACATTCAGTACTTC.

The J gene is TRBJ2-3, the V gene TRBV28, with 10 bases that match TRBD2. The CDR3 spans 16 residues. Germline CDR1 reads MDHEN; CDR2 reads SYDVKM. J lost 3 bases, V lost 7 bases, and 10 bases had no gene match. The CDR3 protein is CASTESGRAGTDTQYF. The CDR3 coding sequence is TGTGCCAGCACCGAGAGCGGGAGGGCCGGGACAGATACGCAGTATTTT.

V usage is TRBV4-3 and J usage is TRBJ2-5, with 12 bases that match TRBD2. The DNA end is more similar to TRBJ2-7, so the J call may be wrong. The CDR3 sequence is 18 residues long. Germline assignment: CDR1 LGHNA and CDR2 YSLEER. The DNA for the CDR3 is TGCGCCAGCAGCCAAGAGCCCCTAGCGGGGGGGTGGGACTACGAGCAGTACTTC. Protein: CASSQEPLAGGWDYEQYF.

The chain couples TRBV10-1 to TRBJ1-1; D is ambiguous. The CDR3 length is 16 residues. Germline V gene sequence: CDR1 WNHNN, CDR2 SYGVQD (reference sequence). V shed 0 bases and J shed 3 bases, with 14 bases lying between them. DNA for the CDR3: TGCGCCAGCAGTGAGTCGTTAACCGCGCGGTACACTGAAGCTTTCTTT. This gives the protein CASSESLTARYTEAFF.

Here the CDR3 DNA reads TGCGCCAGCAGTGAAGTTAGTTGGACACCCCAACTGGAATATTTGGGCGAGCAGTACTTC. Its protein is CASSEVSWTPQLEYLGEQYF. V usage is TRBV10-2 and J usage is TRBJ2-7; tentative D call: TRBD1 (5 bases). The germline CDR1 and CDR2 sequences are WSHSY and SAAADI. Trimming shortened V by 3 bases and J by 6 bases, and 33 bases separated the two germline ends. The CDR3 is made up of 20 amino acids.

The chain uses TRBV28 and TRBJ2-1, with 7 positions matching TRBD2. Losses at the gene ends were 3 bases for V and 2 bases for J; bases not matched to a gene: 7. Germline loops: CDR1 MDHEN, CDR2 SYDVKM. This CDR3 spans 16 amino acids. The CDR3 loop reads CASSFRDGTTYNEQFF. DNA for the CDR3: TGTGCCAGCAGTTTCAGGGATGGGACTACCTACAATGAGCAGTTCTTC.

This chain links TRBV28 with TRBJ2-1; D gene ambiguous. Deletions cut 7 bases from V and 15 bases from J, with 22 bases between. Germline values: CDR1 MDHEN, CDR2 SYDVKM. CDR3 length: 13 amino acids. The CDR3 region is CASTTNRLRGGFF. DNA for the CDR3: TGTGCCAGCACCACTAACCGGCTACGCGGTGGGTTCTTC.

The J gene is TRBJ2-5, the V gene TRBV5-4, with 14 bases matching TRBD2. CDR3 length: 16 amino acids. Germline V CDR1 and CDR2: SGHNT, YYREEE (reference sequence). V lost 2 bases, J lost 2 bases, and 2 bases stayed unmatched. For the CDR3, the DNA is TGTGCCAGCAGCTTTCGACTAGCGGGGGGGCAAGAGACCCAGTACTTC. It is translated as CASSFRLAGGQETQYF.

The CDR3: CASVNRGRNMNTEAFF. In DNA, the CDR3 is TGTGCCAGTGTAAACAGGGGGCGAAACATGAACACTGAAGCTTTCTTT. The V gene is TRBV19, the J gene TRBJ1-1, with 9 bases fitting TRBD1. Germline V gene data show CDR1 as LNHDA and CDR2 as SQIVND (reference sequence). V lost 8 bases, J lost 0 bases, and 10 bases stayed unmatched. The CDR3 is 16 amino acids. The full variable domain, rest sourced from reference TRBV19 and TRBJ1-1, is DGGITQSPKYLFRKEGQNVTLSCEQNLNHDAMYWYRQDPGQGLRLIYYSQIVNDFQKGDIAEGYSVSREKKESFPLTVTSAQKNPTAFYLCASVNRGRNMNTEAFFGQGTRLTVV.

The gene calls are TRBV7-2 and TRBJ2-1; tentatively, D is TRBD2 (6 bases). The V end lost 4 bases, the J end lost 8 bases, and 6 bases lay between the germline ends. The CDR3 is made up of 11 amino acids. CDR1 and CDR2 (germline): SGHTA, FQGNSA. For the CDR3, the DNA is TGTGCCAGCAGCTCGGGAGATGAGCAGTTCTTC. It specifies CASSSGDEQFF.

This clone was observed once. The genes are TRBV5-6 and TRBJ1-1; the match to TRBD1 covers 10 bases. The germline gives CDR1 SGHDT, CDR2 YYEEEE. This CDR3 is built from 16 residues. J lost 1 base, V lost 4 bases, and 7 bases had no gene match. The CDR3 DNA sequence: TGTGCCAGCAGCCCCGGGACAGGGGTGGCGAACACTGAAGCTTTCTTT. This gives the protein CASSPGTGVANTEAFF.

Worth noting for this clone: At one end the junction does not follow the germline gene, possibly because of a read error. This chain connects TRBV7-9 to TRBJ2-1; 10 nucleotides line up with TRBD2. The CDR3 runs to 15 residues. Germline-derived CDR1 and CDR2 are SEHNR and FQNEAQ (reference sequence). CDR3 sequence reads: CSSSLGLAGVREQFF. CDR3 nucleotide sequence: TGTTCCAGCAGCTTAGGTCTAGCGGGGGTACGGGAGCAGTTCTTC.

V and J are TRBV28 and TRBJ1-3, with D possibly matching TRBD1 (5 bases). The germline V gene has CDR1 MDHEN and CDR2 SYDVKM. The CDR3 sequence is 15 residues long. Trimming took off 2 bases at V and 3 bases at J, with 11 bases between the two ends. The CDR3 nucleotides are TGTGCCAGCAGTTTACCAGGGATCGGTGGAAACACCATATATTTT. It translates to CASSLPGIGGNTIYF.

The chain employs TRBV29-1 and TRBJ2-3; TRBD2 agrees at 9 bases. The V gene's germline CDR1 is SQVTM and CDR2 ANQGSEA. Trimming cost V 3 bases and J 3 bases; bases outside gene matches: 7. The CDR3 runs to 15 residues. Here the CDR3 DNA reads TGCAGCGTTGACTGGACTAGCGAGGCGACAGATACGCAGTATTTT. Its translation: CSVDWTSEATDTQYF.

Notes on this clone: Other DNA sequences in the sample encode the same CDR3. The chain has TRBV6-1 and TRBJ2-7, with D possibly matching TRBD1 (5 bases). Trimming removed 6 bases from V and 3 bases from J, with 6 bases in between. CDR3 length equals 11 residues. Germline loops: CDR1 MNHNS, CDR2 SASEGT. The CDR3 region is CASRQGYEQYF. CDR3 nucleotide sequence: TGTGCCAGCAGGCAGGGCTACGAGCAGTACTTC.

J is TRBJ2-3 and V is TRBV4-2; 9 positions agree with TRBD2. V lost 3 bases and J lost 3; bases outside the gene matches: 13. Germline CDR1 is LGHNA and CDR2 is YNFKEQ. The CDR3 covers 18 residues. This CDR3 is CASSHGLGGGAETDTQYF. CDR3 coding DNA: TGTGCCAGCAGCCACGGCCTCGGCGGGGGGGCAGAGACAGATACGCAGTATTTT.

The gene calls are TRBV2 and TRBJ1-5; 8 bases match TRBD1. The CDR3 totals 15 residues. The J segment lost 3 bases and the V segment lost 3 bases, leaving 4 bases of the junction unmatched. Germline CDR1 reads SNHLY; CDR2 reads FYNNEI. The CDR3 region has the DNA TGTGCCAGCAGTGACGACAGGGGCCTCAATCAGCCCCAGCATTTT. Translation gives CASSDDRGLNQPQHF.

This chain uses TRBV20-1 with TRBJ1-1; D uncertain. With 5 bases removed from V and 2 bases from J, the gap between germline ends came to 6 bases. Looked up from germline, CDR1 is DFQATT and CDR2 is SNEGSKA (reference sequence). The CDR3 runs to 11 residues. As DNA, the CDR3 is TGCAGTGCTCCCCTAAACACTGAAGCTTTCTTT. It codes for CSAPLNTEAFF.

The V call is TRBV19, the J call TRBJ1-1; D not resolved. The CDR3 is made up of 13 amino acids. Between the trimmed V and J ends, which lost 7 bases and 4 bases, there was a span of 13 bases. Per germline, CDR1 LNHDA and CDR2 SQIVND (reference sequence). The CDR3 loop is CASKRDEGTEAFF. CDR3 nucleotides: TGTGCCAGTAAGCGCGATGAGGGCACTGAAGCTTTCTTT.